Sequencing of this TCR beta chain was carried out in a study of CD8+CD57+ T cells in acquired aplastic anemia. From germline, CDR1 is SGHVS and CDR2 FQNEAQ. The CDR3 covers 15 residues. The V and J ends lost 5 bases and 3 bases respectively, with 16 bases between them. This clonotype was counted many times. Its antigen is as yet unknown. CDR3 and TCR beta VDJ profiling relied on genomic DNA as the template. A single record per CDR3 protein comes from TCRdb applying MiXCR to the reads. Of 200,000 to 250,000 distinct CDR3 sequences in the sample, 34% were seen once. General study results and limits: Patients and controls shared twenty-nine CD8+ CDR3 sequences, highly expressed in patients.

This sequence originates from a human donor in good health, serving as a control. The sample was sorted CD4+, CD8+, or CD8+CD57+ T cells (not recorded which) from PBMCs. J is TRBJ1-1 and V is TRBV7-8; TRBD1 is a possible D gene (5 bases). Written as DNA, the CDR3 is TGTGCCAGCAGCGAACGGGGGAGGGAGGACACTGAAGCTTTCTTT. This codes for CASSERGREDTEAFF.